This TCR beta chain originates from a study of vaccination and CD4 T cells after COVID-19. About this clonotype: Its matching antigen is unknown. A much larger clone sits a single nucleotide away, making a read error possible.

The treatment here: roughly ten-day PBMC culture with coronavirus spike peptide pools or control peptides (ViraFEST assay). Under the ViraFEST approach, antigen-specific T cells were expanded with peptide pools and TCRs subsequently sequenced. The Oncomine TCR Beta short-read assay sequenced DNA from cultured CD4+ T cells. MiXCR was run by TCRdb on the PCR reads, yielding one entry per CDR3 protein. Among about 12,000 distinct CDR3 sequences listed, approximately 60% were seen once. CDR1 MNHEY and CDR2 SVGAGI come from the germline V gene. CDR3 size: 14 residues. V gene TRBV6-5 combines with J gene TRBJ2-7; the D gene could be TRBD1 or TRBD2 (6 bases each). The TCR sequence derives from a human donor who had recovered from COVID-19. The source material was CD4+ T cells from blood, cultured in vitro. The CDR3 nucleotides read TGTGCCGGCAGTTACGGGGGCAGGGCCTACGAGCAGTACTTC. The encoded protein is CAGSYGGRAYEQYF.